This entry features one T cell receptor (beta chain) sequence. Its recognized antigen is unknown. Qualities for individual bases were not recorded, and no much larger clone is one base off. This specimen comes from a study of T cell responses to AZD1222 COVID-19 vaccine (dated by TCRdb to the early 2020s). In terms of the full investigation: AZD1222 recipients given second doses at about 4 weeks or at about 12 weeks were pooled, since spike-specific TCR depth and breadth were not found to differ between the two schedules. TCR sequencing covered roughly 230 trial participants: 207 given two doses of AZD1222 and about 26 given two doses of MenACWY control vaccine. Trial participants were enrolled by age into 18-55, 56-69 and 70-plus year subgroups, with approximately 160, 26 and 62 TCR-sequenced participants respectively.

The time point label of this sample denotes: baseline before first vaccination. Vaccinee samples came from UK trials COV001 and COV002, including a single-blind randomized controlled phase 2/3 trial of AZD1222 (ChAdOx1 nCoV-19) in healthy adults. For TCRbeta chain sequencing, PBMC samples from trial participants were taken at day 0 and at day 28 after the second dose. The CDR3 regions of human TCRbeta chains were analyzed by immunosequencing. Under the source paper's analysis protocol: TCRs in the repertoires were compared against a reference library of SARS-CoV-2-specific TCRs that had been generated with the MIRA antigen-specificity platform. Breadth was defined as the fraction of unique TCRs that were SARS-CoV-2-associated, and depth was defined as the fraction of total T cells that were SARS-CoV-2-associated. Using the MIRA data, each spike-specific TCR was mapped to the spike region that the TCR reacts to and placed in a CD4 or CD8 class. Log10-transformed breadth and depth values were compared by one-way ANOVA with Sidak's multiple comparisons tests. The source is immuneACCESS, and TCRdb retained only in-frame sequences with V and J called. Part of the clones is not carried over; for the studies checked, unresolved V genes explain less than half of this, and the remainder is unexplained. V and J calls and clone size follow that table, whereas D and trimming were derived from the DNA. Across this sample there are under 200,000 clones, with around 93% seen only once. The ten largest account for about 9.3% of the sample.

V is trimmed back by 3 bases and J by 5 bases, and the junction contains 8 bases that no gene match accounts for. CDR1 and CDR2 were assigned from the germline V gene as SGHRS and YFSETQ. The CDR3, from cysteine to phenylalanine, totals 15 residues. Only CDR3 DNA is held: 45 bases, read in frame from base 1. Here is what the overall study found, with its caveats: Because no day 14 peak-response samples were available, repertoires were characterized only after the peak T cell response. Conclusions about previously exposed vaccinees are limited because only six or seven AZD1222 recipients were SARS-CoV-2 seropositive at baseline. Spike-specific TCR breadth and depth rose significantly after two AZD1222 doses compared with day 0 and with MenACWY recipients. Reportedly, close to half of the unique spike-specific TCRs recognized epitopes lying outside the regions that are mutated in the B.1.351 and B.1.1.7 variants. In the small 56-69-year group, the increase in depth fell short of significance, most likely because of low power. Most participants were white British and females outnumbered males, and the authors suggested that clonal diversity may have been underestimated. Vaccine-associated CD4 TCRs spanned the whole spike protein, with dominant responses in regions 160-218 and 743-854.

Material: peripheral blood, obtained on day 0 of AZD1222 vaccination. This TCR was sampled from an adult in good health. The sequence links TRBV5-1 to TRBJ2-7; the central 10 bases match TRBD2. The DNA sequence is TGCGCCAGCAGCTCCGGGACTAGCGCACGCAACGAGCAGTACTTC. This encodes CASSSGTSARNEQYF.